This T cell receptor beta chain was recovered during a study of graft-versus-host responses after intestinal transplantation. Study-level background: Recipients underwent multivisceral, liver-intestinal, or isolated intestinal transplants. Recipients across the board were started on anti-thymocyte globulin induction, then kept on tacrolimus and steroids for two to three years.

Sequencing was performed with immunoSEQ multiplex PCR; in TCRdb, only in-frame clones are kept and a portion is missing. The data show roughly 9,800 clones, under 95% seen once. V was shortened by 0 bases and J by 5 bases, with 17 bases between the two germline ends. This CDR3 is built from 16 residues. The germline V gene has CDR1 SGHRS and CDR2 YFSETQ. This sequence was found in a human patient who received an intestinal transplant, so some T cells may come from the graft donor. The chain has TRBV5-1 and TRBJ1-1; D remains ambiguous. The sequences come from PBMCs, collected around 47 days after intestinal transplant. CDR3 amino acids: CASSLAYGRRATEAFF. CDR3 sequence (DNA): TGCGCCAGCAGCTTGGCCTATGGACGACGAGCAACTGAAGCTTTCTTT.